One T cell receptor (beta chain) is described in this entry. Its target is not known. The sample belongs to a study of beta chain features in type 1 diabetes. Study-level information: In age, gender and cell yields, patients were similar to healthy donors. Study conclusions and caveats: When Type 1 diabetes patients were examined, their TCRB CDR3s proved moderately but significantly shorter in all four CD4+ subsets. Within the patient group, naive, central memory and Treg TCRB repertoires appeared more similar to each other than within healthy donors.

Roughly 100 mL of blood, on average, came from one heparinised draw per donor. Once sorted, every population was more than 95% pure. What was sequenced were expressed TCRB transcripts, since all of the isolated RNA had been reverse transcribed. The repertoire was sequenced with immunoSEQ multiplex PCR; TCRdb's copy has only in-frame clones and lacks some. The sample lists under 200,000 clones; 7.5% to 9.5% were seen once. Trimming cost V 0 bases and J 6 bases, with 8 bases left between them. The CDR3 loop spans 13 amino acids. Looked up from germline, CDR1 is MNHEY and CDR2 is SVGAGI. The chain is built from TRBV6-5 and TRBJ1-1; D is perhaps TRBD1 (5 bases). The specimen was central memory CD4+ T cells from blood. The TCR sequence derives from a woman younger than 30 with type 1 diabetes. Here the CDR3 DNA reads TGTGCCAGCAGTTACTCAGCCAGGGCTGAAGCTTTCTTT. Protein: CASSYSARAEAFF.